This TCR beta chain is drawn from a study of T cells in Graves' hyperthyroidism and ophthalmopathy. V lost 3 bases and J lost 4; bases outside the gene matches: 4. This CDR3 has 14 amino acids. Germline CDR1 reads MGHDK; CDR2 reads SYGVNS. What was amplified from RNA transcripts were TCR beta CDR3 regions. When the TCR CDR3 underwent first-round RT-PCR, the HTBI primer set was used. MiXCR, applied by TCRdb to the multiplex PCR reads, yields one record per CDR3 protein. The table shows approximately 700,000 distinct CDR3 sequences, with just under 45% occurring only once. This clonotype was obtained from an adult man with Graves' disease, either hyperthyroidism or ophthalmopathy (not recorded which). This sequence joins TRBV25-1 and TRBJ2-7; 9 bases are shared with TRBD1. Sequencing input: peripheral blood or thyroid tissue (not recorded which). This chain's CDR3 is CASSEAGQGYEQYF. CDR3 DNA: TGTGCCAGCAGTGAGGCAGGACAGGGGTACGAGCAGTACTTC.